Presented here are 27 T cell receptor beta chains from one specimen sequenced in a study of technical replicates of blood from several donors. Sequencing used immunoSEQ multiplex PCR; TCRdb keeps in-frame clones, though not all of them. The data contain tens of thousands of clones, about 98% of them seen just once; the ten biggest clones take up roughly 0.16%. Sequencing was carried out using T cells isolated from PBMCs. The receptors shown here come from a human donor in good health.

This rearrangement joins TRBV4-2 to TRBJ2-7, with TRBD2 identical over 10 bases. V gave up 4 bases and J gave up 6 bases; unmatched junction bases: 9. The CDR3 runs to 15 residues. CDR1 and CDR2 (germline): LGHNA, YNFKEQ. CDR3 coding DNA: TGTGCCAGCAGCCCTCGGGTAGCGGGAGGTAGCGAGCAGTACTTC. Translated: CASSPRVAGGSEQYF.

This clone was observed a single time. CDR3 loop: CASGYDSLDLPSGNTIYF. The CDR3 coding sequence is TGTGCTAGTGGGTATGACAGTTTGGATCTCCCTTCTGGAAACACCATATATTTT. V and J are TRBV12-5 and TRBJ1-3, with TRBD1 as a possible D gene (5 bases). V was pared by 6 bases and J by 1 base, with 22 bases between. Germline CDR1 is LGHNT and CDR2 is FRNRAP. The CDR3 sequence is 18 residues long.

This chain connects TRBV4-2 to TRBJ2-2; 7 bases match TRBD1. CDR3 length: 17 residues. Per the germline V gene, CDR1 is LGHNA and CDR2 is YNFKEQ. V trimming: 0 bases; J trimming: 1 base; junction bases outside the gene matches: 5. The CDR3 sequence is CASSQDRGQRNTGELFF. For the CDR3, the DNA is TGTGCCAGCAGCCAAGATAGGGGGCAGAGGAACACCGGGGAGCTGTTTTTT.

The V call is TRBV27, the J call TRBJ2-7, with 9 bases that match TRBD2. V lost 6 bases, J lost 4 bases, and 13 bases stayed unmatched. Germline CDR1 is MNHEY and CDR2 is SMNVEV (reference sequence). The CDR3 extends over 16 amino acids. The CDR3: CASSLVPREGRYEQYF. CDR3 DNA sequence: TGTGCCAGCAGCCTGGTACCGCGGGAGGGCCGTTACGAGCAGTACTTC.

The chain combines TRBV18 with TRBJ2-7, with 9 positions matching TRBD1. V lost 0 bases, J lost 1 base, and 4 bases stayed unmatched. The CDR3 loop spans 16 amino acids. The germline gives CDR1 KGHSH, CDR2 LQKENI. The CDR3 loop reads CASSPPIGTGSYEQYF. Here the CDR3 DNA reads TGTGCCAGCTCACCACCGATCGGGACAGGGTCCTACGAGCAGTACTTC. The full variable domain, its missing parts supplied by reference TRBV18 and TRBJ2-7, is NAGVMQNPRHLVRRRGQEARLRCSPMKGHSHVYWYRQLPEEGLKFMVYLQKENIIDESGMPKERFSAEFPKEGPSILRIQQVVRGDSAAYFCASSPPIGTGSYEQYFGPGTRLTVT.

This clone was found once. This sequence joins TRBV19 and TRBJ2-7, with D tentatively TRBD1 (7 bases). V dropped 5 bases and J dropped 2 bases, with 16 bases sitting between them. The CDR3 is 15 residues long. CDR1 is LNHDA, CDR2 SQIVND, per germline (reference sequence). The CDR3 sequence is CASSWTGGRPYEQYF. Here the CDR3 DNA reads TGTGCCAGTAGTTGGACAGGTGGGAGGCCCTACGAGCAGTACTTC.

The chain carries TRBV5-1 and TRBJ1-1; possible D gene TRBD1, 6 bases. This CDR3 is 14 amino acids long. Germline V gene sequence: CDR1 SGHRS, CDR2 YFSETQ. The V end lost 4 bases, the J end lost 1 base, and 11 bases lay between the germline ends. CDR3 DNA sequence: TGCGCCAGCAGCCCGGACAGACCGAACACTGAAGCTTTCTTT. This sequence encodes CASSPDRPNTEAFF.

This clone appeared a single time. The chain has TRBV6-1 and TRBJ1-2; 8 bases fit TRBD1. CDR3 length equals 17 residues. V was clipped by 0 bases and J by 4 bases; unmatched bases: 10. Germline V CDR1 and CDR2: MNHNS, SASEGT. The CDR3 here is CASSEALLSGGIYGYTF. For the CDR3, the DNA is TGTGCCAGCAGTGAAGCGCTTCTCTCAGGGGGCATCTATGGCTACACCTTC.

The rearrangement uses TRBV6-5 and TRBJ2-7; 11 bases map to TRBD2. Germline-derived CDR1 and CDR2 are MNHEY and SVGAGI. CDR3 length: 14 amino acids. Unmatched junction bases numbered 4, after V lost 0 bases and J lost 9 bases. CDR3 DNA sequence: TGTGCCAGCAGTTACTCGACTAGCGGGACGGTGCAGTACTTC. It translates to CASSYSTSGTVQYF.

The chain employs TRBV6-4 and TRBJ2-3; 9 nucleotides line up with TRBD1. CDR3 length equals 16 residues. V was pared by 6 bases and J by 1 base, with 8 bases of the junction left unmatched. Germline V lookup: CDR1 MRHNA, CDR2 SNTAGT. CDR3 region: CASSYLTGGGTDTQYF. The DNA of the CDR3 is TGTGCCAGCAGCTACCTGACAGGGGGTGGCACAGATACGCAGTATTTT.

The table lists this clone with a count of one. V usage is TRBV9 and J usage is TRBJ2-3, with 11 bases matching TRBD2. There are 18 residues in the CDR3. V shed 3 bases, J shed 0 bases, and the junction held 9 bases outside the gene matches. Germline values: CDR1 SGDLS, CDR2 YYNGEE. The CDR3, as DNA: TGTGCCAGCAGCGAGCTATCGGGACTAGCGGCTAGCACAGATACGCAGTATTTT. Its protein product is CASSELSGLAASTDTQYF.

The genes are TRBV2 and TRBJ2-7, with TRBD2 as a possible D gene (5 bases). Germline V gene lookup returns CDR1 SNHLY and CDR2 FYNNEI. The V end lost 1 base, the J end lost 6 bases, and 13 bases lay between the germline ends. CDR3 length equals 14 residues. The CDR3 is CASSEVYRTVEQYF. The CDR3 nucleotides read TGTGCCAGCAGTGAAGTTTACCGGACTGTCGAGCAGTACTTC.

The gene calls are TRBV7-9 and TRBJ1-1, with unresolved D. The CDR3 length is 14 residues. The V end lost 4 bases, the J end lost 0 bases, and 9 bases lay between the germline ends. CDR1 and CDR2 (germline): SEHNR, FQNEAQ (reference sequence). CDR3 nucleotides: TGTGCCAGCAGCTCGAGAATCATGAACACTGAAGCTTTCTTT. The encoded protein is CASSSRIMNTEAFF.

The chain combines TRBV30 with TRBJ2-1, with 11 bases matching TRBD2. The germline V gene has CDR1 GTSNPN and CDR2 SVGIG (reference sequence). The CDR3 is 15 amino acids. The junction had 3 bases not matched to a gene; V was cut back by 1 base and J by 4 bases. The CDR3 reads CAWSAGTSGYNEQFF. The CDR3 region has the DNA TGTGCCTGGAGTGCCGGGACTAGCGGTTACAATGAGCAGTTCTTC.

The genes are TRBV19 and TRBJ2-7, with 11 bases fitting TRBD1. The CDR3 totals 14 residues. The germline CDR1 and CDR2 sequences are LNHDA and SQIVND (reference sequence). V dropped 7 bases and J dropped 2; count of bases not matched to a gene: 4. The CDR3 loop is CASTPGQGAYEQYF. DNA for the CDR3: TGTGCCAGTACTCCGGGACAGGGGGCCTACGAGCAGTACTTC.

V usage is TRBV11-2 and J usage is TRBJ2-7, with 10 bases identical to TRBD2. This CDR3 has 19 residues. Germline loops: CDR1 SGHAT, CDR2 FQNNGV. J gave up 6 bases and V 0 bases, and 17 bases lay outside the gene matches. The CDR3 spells CASSLDGLAGGLGRREQYF. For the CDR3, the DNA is TGTGCCAGCAGCTTAGATGGGTTAGCGGGAGGATTGGGGAGGCGCGAGCAGTACTTC.

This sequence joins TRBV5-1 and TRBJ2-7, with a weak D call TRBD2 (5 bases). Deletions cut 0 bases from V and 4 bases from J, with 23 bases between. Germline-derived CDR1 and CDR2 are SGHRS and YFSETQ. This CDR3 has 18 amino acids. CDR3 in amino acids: CASSLGATAGAVYYEQYF. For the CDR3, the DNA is TGCGCCAGCAGCTTGGGAGCGACGGCGGGCGCGGTGTATTACGAGCAGTACTTC.

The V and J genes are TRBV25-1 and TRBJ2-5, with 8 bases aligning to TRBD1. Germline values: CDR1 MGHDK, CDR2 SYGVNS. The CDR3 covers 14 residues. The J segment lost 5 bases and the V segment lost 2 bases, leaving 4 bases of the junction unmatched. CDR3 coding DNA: TGTGCCAGCAGTGAACAGGGGGCCCTCGAGACCCAGTACTTC. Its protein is CASSEQGALETQYF.

The CDR3 sequence: CASSGSGNTGELFF. For the CDR3, the DNA is TGTGCCAGCAGTGGGTCAGGGAACACCGGGGAGCTGTTTTTT. J is TRBJ2-2 and V is TRBV6-4, with D unclear. V lost 4 bases and J 1 base, leaving 7 bases between the germline ends. The CDR3 totals 14 residues. Germline assignment: CDR1 MRHNA and CDR2 SNTAGT.

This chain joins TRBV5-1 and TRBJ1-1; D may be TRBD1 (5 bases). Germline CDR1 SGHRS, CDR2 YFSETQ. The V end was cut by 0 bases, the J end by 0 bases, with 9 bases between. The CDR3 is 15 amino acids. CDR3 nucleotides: TGCGCCAGCAGCTTGGATAGGGGATTGAACACTGAAGCTTTCTTT. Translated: CASSLDRGLNTEAFF.

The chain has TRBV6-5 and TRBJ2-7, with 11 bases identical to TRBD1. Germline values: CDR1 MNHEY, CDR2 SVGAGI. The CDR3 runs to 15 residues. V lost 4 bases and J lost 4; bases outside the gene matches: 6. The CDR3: CASSFPGTGGYEQYF. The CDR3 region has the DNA TGTGCCAGCAGTTTCCCCGGGACAGGGGGTTACGAGCAGTACTTC.

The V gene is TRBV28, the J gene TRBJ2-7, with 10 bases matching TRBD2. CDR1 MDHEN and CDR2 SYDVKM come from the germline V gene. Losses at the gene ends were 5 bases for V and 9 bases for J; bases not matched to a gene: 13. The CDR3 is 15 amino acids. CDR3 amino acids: CASSPLAGESYGQYF. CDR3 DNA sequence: TGTGCCAGCAGTCCTCTAGCGGGAGAAAGTTATGGGCAGTACTTC.

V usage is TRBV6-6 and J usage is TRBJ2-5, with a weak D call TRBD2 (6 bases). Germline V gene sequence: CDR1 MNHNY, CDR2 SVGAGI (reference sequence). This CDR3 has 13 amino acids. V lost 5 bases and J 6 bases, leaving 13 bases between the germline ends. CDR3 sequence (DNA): TGTGCCAGCAGTATTTCCGGCGGGAAGACCCAGTACTTC. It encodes CASSISGGKTQYF.

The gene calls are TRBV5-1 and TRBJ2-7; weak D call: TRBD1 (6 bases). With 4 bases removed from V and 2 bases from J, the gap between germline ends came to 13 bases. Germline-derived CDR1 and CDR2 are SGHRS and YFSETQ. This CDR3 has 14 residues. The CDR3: CASSSLDRPYEQYF. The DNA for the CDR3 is TGCGCCAGCAGCAGCTTGGACAGACCCTACGAGCAGTACTTC.

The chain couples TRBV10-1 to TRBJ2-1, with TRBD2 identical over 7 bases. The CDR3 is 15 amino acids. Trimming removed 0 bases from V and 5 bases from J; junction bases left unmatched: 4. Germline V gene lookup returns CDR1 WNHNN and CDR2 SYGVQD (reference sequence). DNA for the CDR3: TGCGCCAGCAGTGAGTCGAGCGGGGTAGACAATGAGCAGTTCTTC. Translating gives CASSESSGVDNEQFF.

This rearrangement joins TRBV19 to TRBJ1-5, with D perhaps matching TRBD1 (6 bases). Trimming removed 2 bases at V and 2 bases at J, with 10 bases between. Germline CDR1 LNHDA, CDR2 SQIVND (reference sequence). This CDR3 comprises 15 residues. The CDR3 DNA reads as TGTGCCAGTAGTATAAGCGCAGGGGGCAATCAGCCCCAGCATTTT. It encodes CASSISAGGNQPQHF.

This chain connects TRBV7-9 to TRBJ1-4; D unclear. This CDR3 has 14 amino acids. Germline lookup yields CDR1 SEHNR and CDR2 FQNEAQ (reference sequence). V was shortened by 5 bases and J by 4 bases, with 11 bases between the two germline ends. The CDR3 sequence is CASSRSTGNEKLFF. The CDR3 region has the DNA TGTGCCAGCAGCAGATCCACGGGTAATGAAAAACTGTTTTTT.